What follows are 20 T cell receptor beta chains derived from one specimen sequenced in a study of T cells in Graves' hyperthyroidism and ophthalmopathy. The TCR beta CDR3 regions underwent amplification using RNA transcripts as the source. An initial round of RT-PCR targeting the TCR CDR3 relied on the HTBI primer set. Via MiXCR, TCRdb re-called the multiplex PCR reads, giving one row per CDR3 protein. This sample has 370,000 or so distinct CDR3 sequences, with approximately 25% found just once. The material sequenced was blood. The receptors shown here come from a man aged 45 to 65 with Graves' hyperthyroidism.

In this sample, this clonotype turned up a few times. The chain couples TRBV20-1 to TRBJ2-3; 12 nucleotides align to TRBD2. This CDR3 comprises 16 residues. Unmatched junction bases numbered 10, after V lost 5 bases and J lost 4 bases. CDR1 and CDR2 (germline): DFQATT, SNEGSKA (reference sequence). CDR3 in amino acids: CSARFPLAGGPDTQYF. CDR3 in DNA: TGCAGTGCTCGCTTCCCTCTAGCGGGAGGGCCAGATACGCAGTATTTT.

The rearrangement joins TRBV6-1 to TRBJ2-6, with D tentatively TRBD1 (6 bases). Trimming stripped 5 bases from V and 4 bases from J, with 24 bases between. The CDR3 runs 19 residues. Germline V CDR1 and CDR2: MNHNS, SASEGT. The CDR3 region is CASSTQGSRGRRGANVLTF. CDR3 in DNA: TGTGCCAGCAGTACCCAGGGGTCCCGGGGCCGGAGGGGGGCCAACGTCCTGACTTTC.

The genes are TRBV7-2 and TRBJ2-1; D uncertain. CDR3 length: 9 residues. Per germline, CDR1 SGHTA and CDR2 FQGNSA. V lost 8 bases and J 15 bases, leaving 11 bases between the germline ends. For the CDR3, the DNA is TGTGCCAGCTCGGCCGAGGTGTTCTTC. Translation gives CASSAEVFF.

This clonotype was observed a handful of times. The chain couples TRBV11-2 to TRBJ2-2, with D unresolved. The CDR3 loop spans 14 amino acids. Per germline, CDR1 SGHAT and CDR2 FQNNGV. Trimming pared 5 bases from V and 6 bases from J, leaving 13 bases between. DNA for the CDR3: TGTGCCAGCAGCAGTCCCAGGTGGGCCGGGGAGCTGTTTTTT. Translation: CASSSPRWAGELFF.

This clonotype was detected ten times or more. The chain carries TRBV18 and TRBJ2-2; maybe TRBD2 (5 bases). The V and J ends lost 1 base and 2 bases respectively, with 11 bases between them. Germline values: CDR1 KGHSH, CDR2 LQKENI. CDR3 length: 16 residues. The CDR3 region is CASSPRLSANTGELFF. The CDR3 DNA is TGTGCCAGCTCACCACGTCTTAGCGCCAACACCGGGGAGCTGTTTTTT.

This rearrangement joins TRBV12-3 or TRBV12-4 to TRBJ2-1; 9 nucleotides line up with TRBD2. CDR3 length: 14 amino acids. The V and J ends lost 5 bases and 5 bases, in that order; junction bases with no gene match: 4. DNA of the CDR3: TGTGCCAGCAGTCTTAGCGGGAGTAACAATGAGCAGTTCTTC. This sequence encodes CASSLSGSNNEQFF.

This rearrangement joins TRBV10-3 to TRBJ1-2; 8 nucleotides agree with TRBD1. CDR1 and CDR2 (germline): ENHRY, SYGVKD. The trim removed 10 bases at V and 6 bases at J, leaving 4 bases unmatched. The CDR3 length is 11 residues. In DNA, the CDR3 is TGTGCCACCCTGACAGGGGATGGCTACACCTTC. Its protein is CATLTGDGYTF.

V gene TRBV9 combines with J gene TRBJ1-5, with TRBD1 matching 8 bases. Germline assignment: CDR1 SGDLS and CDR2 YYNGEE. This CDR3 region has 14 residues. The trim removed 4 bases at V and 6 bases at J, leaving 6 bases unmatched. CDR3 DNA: TGTGCCAGCAGCCGGACAGGGAGAGGTCAGCCCCAGCATTTT. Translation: CASSRTGRGQPQHF. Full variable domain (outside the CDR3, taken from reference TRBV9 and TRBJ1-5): DSGVTQTPKHLITATGQRVTLRCSPRSGDLSVYWYQQSLDQGLQFLIQYYNGEERAKGNILERFSAQQFPDLHSELNLSSLELGDSALYFCASSRTGRGQPQHFGDGTRLSIL.

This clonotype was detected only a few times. This CDR3 reads CASSLVPGRNEQFF. The CDR3 DNA reads TGTGCCAGCAGCTTAGTTCCGGGTAGAAATGAGCAGTTCTTC. V and J are TRBV11-1 and TRBJ2-1; no firm D call. This CDR3 spans 14 amino acids. V was pared by 1 base and J by 7 bases, with 11 bases between. Germline CDR1 is SGHAT and CDR2 is FQDESV (reference sequence).

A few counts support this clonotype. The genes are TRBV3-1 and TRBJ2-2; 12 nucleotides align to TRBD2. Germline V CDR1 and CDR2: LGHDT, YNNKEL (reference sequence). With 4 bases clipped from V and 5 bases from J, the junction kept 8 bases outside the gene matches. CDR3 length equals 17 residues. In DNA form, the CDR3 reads TGTGCCAGCAGCCCGGGACTAGCGGGCTTACGGACCGGGGAGCTGTTTTTT. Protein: CASSPGLAGLRTGELFF. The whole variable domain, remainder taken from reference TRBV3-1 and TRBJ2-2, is DTAVSQTPKYLVTQMGNDKSIKCEQNLGHDTMYWYKQDSKKFLKIMFSYNNKELIINETVPNRFSPKSPDKAHLNLHINSLELGDSAVYFCASSPGLAGLRTGELFFGEGSRLTVL.

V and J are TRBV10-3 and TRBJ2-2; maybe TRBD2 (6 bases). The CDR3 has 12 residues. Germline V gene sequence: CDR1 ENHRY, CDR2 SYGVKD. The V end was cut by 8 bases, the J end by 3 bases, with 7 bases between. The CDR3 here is CAIREYTGELFF. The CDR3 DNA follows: TGTGCCATCCGGGAGTACACCGGGGAGCTGTTTTTT.

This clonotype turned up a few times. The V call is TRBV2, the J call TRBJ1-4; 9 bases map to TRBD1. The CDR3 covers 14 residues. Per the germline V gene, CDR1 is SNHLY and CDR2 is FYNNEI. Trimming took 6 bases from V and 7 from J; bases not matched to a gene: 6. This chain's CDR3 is CASRRQGGGEKLFF. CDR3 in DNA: TGTGCCAGCAGAAGACAGGGGGGGGGTGAAAAACTGTTTTTT.

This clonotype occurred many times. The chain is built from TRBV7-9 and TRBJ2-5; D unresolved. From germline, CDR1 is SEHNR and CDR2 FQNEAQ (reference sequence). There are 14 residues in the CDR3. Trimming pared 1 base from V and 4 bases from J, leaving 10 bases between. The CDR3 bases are TGTGCCAGCAGCTTAGGAACACCTCGAGAGACCCAGTACTTC. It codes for CASSLGTPRETQYF.

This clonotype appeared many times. This chain's CDR3 is CASSQVSEQFF. CDR3 DNA: TGTGCCAGCTCACAGGTGAGCGAGCAGTTCTTC. V is TRBV18 and J is TRBJ2-1; D is unresolved. Germline V gene lookup returns CDR1 KGHSH and CDR2 LQKENI. Between the trimmed V and J ends, which lost 4 bases and 10 bases, there was a span of 8 bases. CDR3 length: 11 amino acids. Full variable domain (outside the CDR3, taken from reference TRBV18 and TRBJ2-1): NAGVMQNPRHLVRRRGQEARLRCSPMKGHSHVYWYRQLPEEGLKFMVYLQKENIIDESGMPKERFSAEFPKEGPSILRIQQVVRGDSAAYFCASSQVSEQFFGPGTRLTVL.

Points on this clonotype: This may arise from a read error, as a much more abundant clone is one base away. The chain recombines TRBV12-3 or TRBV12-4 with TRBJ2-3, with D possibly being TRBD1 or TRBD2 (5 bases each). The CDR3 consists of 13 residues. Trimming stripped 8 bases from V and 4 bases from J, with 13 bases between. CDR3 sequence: CASDSERADTQYF. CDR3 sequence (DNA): TGTGCCAGCGACAGCGAGAGGGCAGATACGCAGTATTTT.

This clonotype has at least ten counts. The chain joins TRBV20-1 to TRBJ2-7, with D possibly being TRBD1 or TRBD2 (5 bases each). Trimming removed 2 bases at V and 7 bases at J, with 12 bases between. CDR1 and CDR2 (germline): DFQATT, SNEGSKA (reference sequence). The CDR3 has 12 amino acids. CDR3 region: CSARKRDGEQYF. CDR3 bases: TGCAGTGCTAGAAAAAGGGACGGGGAGCAGTACTTC.

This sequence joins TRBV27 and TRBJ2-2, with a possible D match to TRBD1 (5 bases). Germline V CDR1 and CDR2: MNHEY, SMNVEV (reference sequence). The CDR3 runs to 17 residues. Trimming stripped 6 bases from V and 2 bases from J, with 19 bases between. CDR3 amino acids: CASSYGWWQGNTGELFF. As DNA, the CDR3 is TGTGCCAGCAGCTACGGGTGGTGGCAGGGAAACACCGGGGAGCTGTTTTTT.

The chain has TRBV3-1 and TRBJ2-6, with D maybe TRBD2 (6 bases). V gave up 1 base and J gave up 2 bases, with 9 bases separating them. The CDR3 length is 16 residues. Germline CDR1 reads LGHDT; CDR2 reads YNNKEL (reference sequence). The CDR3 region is CASSQVRGAGANVLTF. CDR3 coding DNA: TGTGCCAGCAGCCAAGTCCGCGGGGCTGGGGCCAACGTCCTGACTTTC.

The chain's CDR3 is CASSPGPINEQFF. The CDR3 DNA sequence: TGTGCCAGCAGCCCCGGCCCGATCAATGAGCAGTTCTTC. V gene TRBV6-1 combines with J gene TRBJ2-1; D call uncertain. The V end was cut by 6 bases, the J end by 6 bases, with 12 bases between. CDR1 and CDR2 (germline): MNHNS, SASEGT. The CDR3 contains 13 residues.

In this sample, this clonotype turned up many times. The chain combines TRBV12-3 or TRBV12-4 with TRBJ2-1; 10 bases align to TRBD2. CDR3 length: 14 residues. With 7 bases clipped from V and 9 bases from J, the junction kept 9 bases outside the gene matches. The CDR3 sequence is CASNQREGLGEQFF. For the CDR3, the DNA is TGTGCCAGCAACCAGCGGGAGGGCCTGGGTGAGCAGTTCTTC.